These 18 T cell receptor beta chains were sequenced from one sample in a study of T cells in tumors after PD-1 blockade. Sequencing was performed with immunoSEQ multiplex PCR; in TCRdb, only in-frame clones are kept and a portion is missing. The data show 30,000 to 35,000 clones, with roughly four fifths seen just once and around 38% held by the top ten. The material was PBMCs, obtained after anti-PD-1 treatment. These TCRs come from a human donor with basal cell carcinoma.

This clone has a count of ten or more. V and J are TRBV5-6 and TRBJ2-7; D is ambiguous. V lost 4 bases and J lost 1, with 12 bases in between. Germline assignment: CDR1 SGHDT and CDR2 YYEEEE. CDR3 length: 14 residues. DNA for the CDR3: TGTGCCAGCAGCGGCCAATCCCCTTCCTACGAGCAGTACTTC. Its translation is CASSGQSPSYEQYF.

The genes are TRBV5-4 and TRBJ2-1, with 8 bases matching TRBD2. The length of the CDR3 is 17 residues. V was clipped by 4 bases and J by 0 bases; unmatched bases: 9. Germline values: CDR1 SGHNT, CDR2 YYREEE (reference sequence). This CDR3 reads CASSPSGGRSSYNEQFF. CDR3 in DNA: TGTGCCAGCAGCCCGAGCGGGGGCCGCAGCTCCTACAATGAGCAGTTCTTC. Full variable domain (rest looked up from reference TRBV5-4 and TRBJ2-1): ETGVTQSPTHLIKTRGQQVTLRCSSQSGHNTVSWYQQALGQGPQFIFQYYREEENGRGNFPPRFSGLQFPNYSSELNVNALELDDSALYLCASSPSGGRSSYNEQFFGPGTRLTVL.

V and J are TRBV7-2 and TRBJ1-3, with no clear D. CDR3 length equals 16 residues. Trimming stripped 1 base from V and 2 bases from J, with 12 bases between. The germline CDR1 and CDR2 sequences are SGHTA and FQGNSA. The CDR3 is CASSLGVGRAGNTIYF. In nucleotides, the CDR3 is TGTGCCAGCAGCTTAGGAGTAGGGCGAGCTGGAAACACCATATATTTT.

The gene calls are TRBV7-2 and TRBJ1-1; a weak D match, TRBD1 (6 bases). The CDR3 totals 16 residues. V was pared by 1 base and J by 7 bases, with 19 bases between. Germline V gene data show CDR1 as SGHTA and CDR2 as FQGNSA. The CDR3 bases are TGTGCCAGCAGCTTAGACAGTCAGGGGCACATTATTGAAGCTTTCTTT. Translated, it gives CASSLDSQGHIIEAFF.

This clone was seen many times. The gene calls are TRBV6-2 or TRBV6-3 and TRBJ1-1; D unclear. Per germline, CDR1 MNHEY and CDR2 SVGEGT. The CDR3 sequence is 14 residues long. The V end was cut by 4 bases, the J end by 1 base, with 10 bases between. The CDR3 nucleotides are TGTGCCAGCAGTTCCACTTACTCGAACACTGAAGCTTTCTTT. Its translation: CASSSTYSNTEAFF.

This clone was seen a single time. CDR3 sequence reads: CASRGDREESGQPQHF. CDR3 DNA: TGTGCCAGCAGGGGGGACAGGGAAGAGTCAGGACAGCCCCAGCATTTT. The chain couples TRBV2 to TRBJ1-5; 9 bases line up with TRBD1. CDR1 SNHLY and CDR2 FYNNEI come from the germline V gene. J lost 7 bases, V lost 6 bases, and 13 bases had no gene match. The CDR3 is 16 amino acids.

This clone was observed once. The J gene is TRBJ1-1, the V gene TRBV5-8; a possible D gene is TRBD1 (5 bases). The V end lost 2 bases, the J end lost 0 bases, and 20 bases lay between the germline ends. The V gene's germline CDR1 is SGHTS and CDR2 YDEGEE. This CDR3 comprises 18 residues. Here the CDR3 reads CASSFSGLAGRMNTEAFF. DNA for the CDR3: TGTGCCAGCAGCTTTTCGGGTCTGGCAGGGCGCATGAACACTGAAGCTTTCTTT. Supplemented by reference TRBV5-8 and TRBJ1-1, the full variable domain reads EAGVTQSPTHLIKTRGQQATLRCSPISGHTSVYWYQQALGLGLQFLLWYDEGEERNRGNFPPRFSGRQFPNYSSELNVNALELEDSALYLCASSFSGLAGRMNTEAFFGQGTRLTVV.

The chain carries TRBV7-6 and TRBJ1-5; D is perhaps TRBD1 (6 bases). The V end lost 4 bases, the J end lost 3 bases, and 13 bases lay between the germline ends. CDR1 is SGHVS and CDR2 is FNYEAQ in the germline V gene. The CDR3 has 15 amino acids. Here the CDR3 reads CASSSSGQFNQPQHF. CDR3 nucleotides: TGTGCCAGCAGCTCCAGTGGACAGTTCAATCAGCCCCAGCATTTT.

This clone was seen a handful of times. The chain links TRBV7-2 to TRBJ2-1; 9 bases agree with TRBD1. This CDR3 spans 15 amino acids. Trimming took 5 bases from V and 3 from J; bases not matched to a gene: 5. Germline-derived CDR1 and CDR2 are SGHTA and FQGNSA. CDR3 in amino acids: CASSPEGQGYNEQFF. For the CDR3, the DNA is TGTGCCAGCAGCCCAGAGGGACAGGGCTACAATGAGCAGTTCTTC.

The chain carries TRBV7-2 and TRBJ2-7; 15 positions agree with TRBD2. V shed 1 base and J 2 bases; nucleotides not matched to a gene: 9. The CDR3 sequence is 19 residues long. Germline CDR1 SGHTA, CDR2 FQGNSA. CDR3 in DNA: TGTGCCAGCAGCTTAGTATTGGGACTAGCGGGGGGCAGGACCTACGAGCAGTACTTC. This codes for CASSLVLGLAGGRTYEQYF. The variable domain in full, completed from reference TRBV7-2 and TRBJ2-7, reads GAGVSQSPSNKVTEKGKDVELRCDPISGHTALYWYRQSLGQGLEFLIYFQGNSAPDKSGLPSDRFSAERTGGSVSTLTIQRTQQEDSAVYLCASSLVLGLAGGRTYEQYFGPGTRLTVT.

The chain recombines TRBV5-5 with TRBJ1-6, with D possibly being TRBD1 (5 bases). Trimming shortened V by 3 bases and J by 2 bases, and 12 bases separated the two germline ends. CDR3 length: 16 amino acids. The germline V gene has CDR1 SGHKS and CDR2 YYEKEE (reference sequence). CDR3: CASSSQGRAYNSPLHF. The CDR3 nucleotides are TGTGCCAGCAGCTCGCAGGGTAGGGCCTATAATTCACCCCTCCACTTT.

The V gene is TRBV12-5, the J gene TRBJ2-3; either TRBD1 or TRBD2 may fit D (5 bases each). Trimming cost V 1 base and J 2 bases, with 7 bases left between them. The germline gives CDR1 LGHNT, CDR2 FRNRAP. The CDR3 extends over 14 amino acids. Here the CDR3 DNA reads TGTGCTAGTGGTTTGGGGGACCTCACAGATACGCAGTATTTT. Residues: CASGLGDLTDTQYF.

The rearrangement uses TRBV7-2 and TRBJ2-3; 9 nucleotides line up with TRBD2. The junction had 6 bases not matched to a gene; V was cut back by 5 bases and J by 3 bases. CDR1 and CDR2 from the germline V gene are SGHTA and FQGNSA. The CDR3 has 15 residues. CDR3 protein: CASSNRAGGTDTQYF. CDR3 bases: TGTGCCAGCAGCAACAGAGCGGGAGGAACAGATACGCAGTATTTT.

This clone was counted a single time. V gene TRBV7-2 combines with J gene TRBJ2-5; possibly TRBD2 for D (6 bases). The germline CDR1 and CDR2 sequences are SGHTA and FQGNSA. The germline V and J ends were trimmed by 6 bases and 7 bases, with 15 bases remaining between them. The CDR3 length is 13 residues. The CDR3 loop is CASRRGLTGTQYF. CDR3 DNA: TGTGCCAGCAGGAGGGGACTCACTGGGACCCAGTACTTC.

The V and J genes are TRBV6-4 and TRBJ2-7; D is possibly TRBD2 (5 bases). The CDR3 is 13 residues long. Germline CDR1 MRHNA, CDR2 SNTAGT. Trimming shortened V by 5 bases and J by 5 bases, and 13 bases separated the two germline ends. CDR3 in DNA: TGTGCCAGCAGTATAGACCGGGATAACGAGCAGTACTTC. It encodes CASSIDRDNEQYF.

In its sample, this clone was seen a few times. This chain uses TRBV7-2 with TRBJ1-2; D ambiguous. The CDR3 covers 14 residues. Trimming pared 0 bases from V and 5 bases from J, leaving 10 bases between. Germline-derived CDR1 and CDR2 are SGHTA and FQGNSA. The CDR3 nucleotides read TGTGCCAGCAGCTTAGCCGCCTCCCCGTATGGCTACACCTTC. Protein: CASSLAASPYGYTF.

Only a few counts were recorded for this clone. The chain links TRBV5-6 to TRBJ2-1; D might be TRBD2 (5 bases). V lost 4 bases to trimming and J lost 10 bases, with 9 bases between them. CDR3 length: 11 amino acids. Germline values: CDR1 SGHDT, CDR2 YYEEEE. CDR3 residues: CASSRTLEQFF. The CDR3 DNA reads TGTGCCAGCAGCCGGACTTTGGAGCAGTTCTTC.

This chain connects TRBV7-3 to TRBJ2-3, with D possibly being TRBD1 or TRBD2 (6 bases each). The CDR3 has 17 residues. The V end was cut by 0 bases, the J end by 2 bases, with 15 bases between. Germline values: CDR1 SGHTA, CDR2 FQGTGA. The CDR3 region has the DNA TGTGCCAGCAGCTTAACCGGGGGCGGGGTTATCACAGATACGCAGTATTTT. This sequence encodes CASSLTGGGVITDTQYF.